What follows are 4 T cell receptor beta chains derived from one specimen sequenced in a study of monozygotic twins with inflammatory bowel disease. TCRdb reprocessed the 5' RACE reads and stores each CDR3 protein as one record, lacking DNA. Its table lists approximately 380,000 distinct CDR3 sequences. Sequencing input: blood. These receptors were taken from a human donor with ulcerative colitis or Crohn's disease, or a healthy co-twin of an affected twin (not recorded which).

V usage is TRBV20-1 and J usage is TRBJ2-4; absent DNA, TCRdb's TRBD2 call cannot be checked. Per germline, CDR1 DFQATT and CDR2 SNEGSKA (reference sequence). The CDR3 is 15 residues long. This CDR3 reads CSAYASGGAKNIQYF.

The CDR3: CASSPRDRGDTQYF. The gene calls are TRBV5-4 and TRBJ2-3; TCRdb calls TRBD1, which cannot be checked without DNA. The germline CDR1 and CDR2 sequences are SGHNT and YYREEE (reference sequence). CDR3 length equals 14 residues.

CDR3 amino acids: CASSLGGDSDTQYF. The rearrangement links TRBV7-9 to TRBJ2-3; with no DNA, the TCRdb D assignment of TRBD2 cannot be verified. The CDR3 sequence is 14 residues long. The germline CDR1 and CDR2 sequences are SEHNR and FQNEAQ (reference sequence).

The chain has TRBV9 and TRBJ2-2. The CDR3 contains 12 residues. Germline CDR1 and CDR2: SGDLS and YYNGEE. CDR3 region: CASSGNTGELFF.